This T cell receptor (beta chain) came from a study of blood T cells in healthy people across ages. As to this clonotype: A much larger clone differs from this one at a single base, so this may be a read error.

A second PCR, run for roughly 7 to 12 cycles, used a sample-barcoded 5' primer plus a J-beta primer mix. One entry per CDR3 protein, called by TCRdb with MiXCR from the 5' RACE reads. There are about 620,000 distinct CDR3 sequences in the sample; roughly half occur only once, and about 14% lies in the top ten. Germline values: CDR1 SGHTA, CDR2 FQGNSA. CDR3 size: 15 residues. The ends were cut back, 3 bases at V and 11 bases at J, with 22 bases in the middle. The rearrangement links TRBV7-2 to TRBJ2-5; D is undetermined. This receptor was identified in a woman aged 80 or older in good health. Material: blood. The CDR3 DNA is TGTGCCAGCAGCTTGCTAGGGTTATCCTGCAATGAGCAGTACTTC. Protein product: CASSLLGLSCNEQYF.